The present TCR beta chain was sequenced within a study of cytomegalovirus exposure and HLA in healthy donors. Study findings and constraints: HLA allele associations emerged for some 16,000 TCR beta sequences in a later analysis, at 0.05 false discovery rate. Later on, analysis showed that most CMV-associated TCR beta chains appeared to be HLA-restricted. TCR beta chains numbering 150 to 200 were designated cytomegalovirus-associated.

With 3 bases removed from V and 4 bases from J, the gap between germline ends came to 4 bases. This CDR3 comprises 11 residues. Germline-derived CDR1 and CDR2 are MNHNS and SASEGT. The PCR had 60 Vbeta and 13 Jbeta primers. The repertoire was sequenced with immunoSEQ multiplex PCR; TCRdb's copy has only in-frame clones and lacks some. The sample lists roughly 150,000 clones, about three quarters occurring once. About this clone: The antigen remains undetermined.

This chain links TRBV6-1 with TRBJ2-7; unclear D gene. This TCR was recovered from a man aged 30-40 years in good health and CMV-seropositive. Sequenced: PBMCs. The CDR3 reads CASSETYEQYF. The CDR3 bases are TGTGCCAGCAGTGAGACTTACGAGCAGTACTTC.